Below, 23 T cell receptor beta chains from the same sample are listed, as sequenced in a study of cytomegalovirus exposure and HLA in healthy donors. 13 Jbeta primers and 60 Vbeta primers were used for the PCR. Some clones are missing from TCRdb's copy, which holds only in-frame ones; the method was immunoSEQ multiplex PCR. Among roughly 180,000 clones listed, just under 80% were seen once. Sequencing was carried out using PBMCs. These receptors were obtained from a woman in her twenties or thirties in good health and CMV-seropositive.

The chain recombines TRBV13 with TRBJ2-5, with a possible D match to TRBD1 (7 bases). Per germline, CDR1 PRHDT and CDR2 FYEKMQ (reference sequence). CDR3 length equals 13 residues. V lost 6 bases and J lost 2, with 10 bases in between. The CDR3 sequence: CASRAGQQETQYF. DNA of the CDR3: TGTGCCAGCAGGGCGGGACAGCAAGAGACCCAGTACTTC.

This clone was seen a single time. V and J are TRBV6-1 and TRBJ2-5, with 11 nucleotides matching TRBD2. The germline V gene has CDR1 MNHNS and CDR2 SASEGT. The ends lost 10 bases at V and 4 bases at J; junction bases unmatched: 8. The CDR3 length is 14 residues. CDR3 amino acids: CATDTSGGIETQYF. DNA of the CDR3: TGTGCCACCGATACTAGCGGGGGCATAGAGACCCAGTACTTC.

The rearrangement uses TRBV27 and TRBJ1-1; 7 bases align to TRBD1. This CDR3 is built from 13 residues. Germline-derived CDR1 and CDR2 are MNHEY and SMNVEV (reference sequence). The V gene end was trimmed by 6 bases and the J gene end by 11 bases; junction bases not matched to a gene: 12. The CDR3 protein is CASSPTRQGRAFF. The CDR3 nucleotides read TGTGCCAGCAGCCCCACTAGACAGGGTCGGGCTTTCTTT.

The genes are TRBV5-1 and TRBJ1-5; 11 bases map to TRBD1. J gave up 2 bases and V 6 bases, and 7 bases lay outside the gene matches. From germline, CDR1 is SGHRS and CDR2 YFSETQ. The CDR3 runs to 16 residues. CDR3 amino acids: CASIMGQGVGNQPQHF. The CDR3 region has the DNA TGCGCCAGCATAATGGGACAGGGGGTCGGCAATCAGCCCCAGCATTTT.

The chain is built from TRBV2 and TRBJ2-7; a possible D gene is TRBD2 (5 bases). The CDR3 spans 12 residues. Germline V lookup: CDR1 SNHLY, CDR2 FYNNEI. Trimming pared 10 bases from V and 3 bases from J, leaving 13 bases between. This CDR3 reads CATRFRDYEQYF. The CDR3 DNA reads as TGTGCCACGCGGTTCCGGGACTACGAGCAGTACTTC.

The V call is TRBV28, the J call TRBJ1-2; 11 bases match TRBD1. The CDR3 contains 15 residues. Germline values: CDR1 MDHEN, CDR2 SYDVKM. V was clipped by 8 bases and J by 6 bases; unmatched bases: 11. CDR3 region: CASSLVPGQGDGYTF. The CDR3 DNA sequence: TGTGCCAGCTCCCTTGTCCCGGGACAGGGGGATGGCTACACCTTC.

CDR3 DNA: TGCGCCAGCAGCTCCAACTGGGACACTCAAGAGACCCAGTACTTC. Residues: CASSSNWDTQETQYF. The V call is TRBV4-1, the J call TRBJ2-5; D is possibly TRBD1 (6 bases). The CDR3 runs to 15 residues. CDR1 is MGHRA and CDR2 is YSYEKL in the germline V gene. Trimming took off 5 bases at V and 2 bases at J, with 15 bases between the two ends.

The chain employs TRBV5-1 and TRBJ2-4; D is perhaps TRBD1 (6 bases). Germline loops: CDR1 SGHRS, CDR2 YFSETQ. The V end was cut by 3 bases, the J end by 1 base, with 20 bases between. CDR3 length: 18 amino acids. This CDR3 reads CASSYETGPKVAKNIQYF. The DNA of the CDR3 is TGCGCCAGCAGCTATGAAACAGGGCCCAAGGTCGCCAAAAACATTCAGTACTTC.

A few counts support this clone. CDR3 nucleotides: TGTGCCAGCAGCGTAGACGCAGGTCTAAGCTCCTACGAGCAGTACTTC. The encoded protein is CASSVDAGLSSYEQYF. The rearrangement links TRBV9 to TRBJ2-7; no clear D. This CDR3 contains 16 residues. Trimming took off 0 bases at V and 0 bases at J, with 13 bases between the two ends. CDR1 and CDR2 (germline): SGDLS, YYNGEE.

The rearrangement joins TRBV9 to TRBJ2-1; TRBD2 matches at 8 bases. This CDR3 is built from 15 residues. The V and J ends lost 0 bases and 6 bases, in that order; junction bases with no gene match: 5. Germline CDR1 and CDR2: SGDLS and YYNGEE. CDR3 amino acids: CASSVEIAGFNEQFF. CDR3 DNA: TGTGCCAGCAGCGTAGAGATAGCGGGGTTCAATGAGCAGTTCTTC. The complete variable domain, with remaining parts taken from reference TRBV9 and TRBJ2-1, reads DSGVTQTPKHLITATGQRVTLRCSPRSGDLSVYWYQQSLDQGLQFLIQYYNGEERAKGNILERFSAQQFPDLHSELNLSSLELGDSALYFCASSVEIAGFNEQFFGPGTRLTVL.

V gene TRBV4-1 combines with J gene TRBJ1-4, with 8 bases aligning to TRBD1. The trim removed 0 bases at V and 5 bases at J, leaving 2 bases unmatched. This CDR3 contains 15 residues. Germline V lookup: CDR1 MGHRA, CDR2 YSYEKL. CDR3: CASSQDRDRNEKLFF. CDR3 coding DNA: TGCGCCAGCAGCCAAGATCGGGACAGGAATGAAAAACTGTTTTTT.

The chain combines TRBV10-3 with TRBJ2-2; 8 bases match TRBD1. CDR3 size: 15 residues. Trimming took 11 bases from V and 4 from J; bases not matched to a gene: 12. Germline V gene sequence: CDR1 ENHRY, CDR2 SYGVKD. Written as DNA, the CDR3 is TGTGCCTCCGCAGCCGGACAGGGAAGCACCGGGGAGCTGTTTTTT. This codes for CASAAGQGSTGELFF.

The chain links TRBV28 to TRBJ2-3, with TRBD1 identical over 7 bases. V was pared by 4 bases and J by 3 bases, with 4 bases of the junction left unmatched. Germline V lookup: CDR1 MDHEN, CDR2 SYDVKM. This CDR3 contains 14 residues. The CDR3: CASSSRTGTDTQYF. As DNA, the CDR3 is TGTGCCAGCAGTTCCCGGACAGGAACAGATACGCAGTATTTT.

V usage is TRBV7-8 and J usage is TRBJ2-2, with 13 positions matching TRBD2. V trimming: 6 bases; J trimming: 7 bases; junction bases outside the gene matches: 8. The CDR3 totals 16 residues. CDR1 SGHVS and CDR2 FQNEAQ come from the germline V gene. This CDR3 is CASSLLAGGLSGELFF. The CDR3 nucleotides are TGTGCCAGCAGTCTACTAGCGGGGGGGTTAAGCGGGGAGCTGTTTTTT.

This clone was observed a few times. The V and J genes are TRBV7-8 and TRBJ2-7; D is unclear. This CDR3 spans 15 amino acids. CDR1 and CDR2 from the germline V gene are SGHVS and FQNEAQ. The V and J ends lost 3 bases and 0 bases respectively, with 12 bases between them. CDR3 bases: TGTGCCAGCAGCTTTAGAGTGGGCCACTCCTACGAGCAGTACTTC. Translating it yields CASSFRVGHSYEQYF.

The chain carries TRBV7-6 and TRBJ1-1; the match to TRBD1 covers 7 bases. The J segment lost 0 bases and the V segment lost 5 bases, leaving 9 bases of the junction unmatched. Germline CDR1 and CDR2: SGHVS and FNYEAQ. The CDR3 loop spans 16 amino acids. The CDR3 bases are TGTGCCAGCAGCCGTTTACAGGGGCCCATGAACACTGAAGCTTTCTTT. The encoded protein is CASSRLQGPMNTEAFF.

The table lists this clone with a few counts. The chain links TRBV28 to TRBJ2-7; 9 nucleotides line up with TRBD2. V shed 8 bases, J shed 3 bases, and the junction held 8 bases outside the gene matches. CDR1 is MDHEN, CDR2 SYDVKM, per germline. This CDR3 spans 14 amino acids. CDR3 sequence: CASHTIAGDYEQYF. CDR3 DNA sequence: TGTGCCAGCCACACAATAGCGGGGGACTACGAGCAGTACTTC.

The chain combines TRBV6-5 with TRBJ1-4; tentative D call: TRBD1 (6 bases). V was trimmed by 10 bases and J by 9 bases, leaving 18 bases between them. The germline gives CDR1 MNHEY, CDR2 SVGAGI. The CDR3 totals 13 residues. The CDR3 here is CATGPGQSKKLFF. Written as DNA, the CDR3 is TGTGCCACCGGCCCCGGACAGTCAAAAAAACTGTTTTTT.

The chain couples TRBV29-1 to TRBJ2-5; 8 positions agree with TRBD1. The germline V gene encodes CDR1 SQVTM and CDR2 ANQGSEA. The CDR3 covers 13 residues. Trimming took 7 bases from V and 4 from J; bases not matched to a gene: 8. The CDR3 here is CSAQGVVGETQYF. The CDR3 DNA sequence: TGCAGCGCACAGGGGGTAGTGGGAGAGACCCAGTACTTC.

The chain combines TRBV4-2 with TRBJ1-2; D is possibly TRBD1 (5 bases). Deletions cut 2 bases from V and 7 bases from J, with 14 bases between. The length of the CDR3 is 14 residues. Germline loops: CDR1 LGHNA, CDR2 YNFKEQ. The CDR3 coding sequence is TGTGCCAGCAGCCAAAGGCTTCAGGGAGGTGGCTACACCTTC. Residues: CASSQRLQGGGYTF.

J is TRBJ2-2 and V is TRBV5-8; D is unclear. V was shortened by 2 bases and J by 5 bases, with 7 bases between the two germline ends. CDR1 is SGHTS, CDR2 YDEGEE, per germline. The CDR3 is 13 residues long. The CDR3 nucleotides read TGTGCCAGCAGCTTATCTAGAACCGGGGAGCTGTTTTTT. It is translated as CASSLSRTGELFF.

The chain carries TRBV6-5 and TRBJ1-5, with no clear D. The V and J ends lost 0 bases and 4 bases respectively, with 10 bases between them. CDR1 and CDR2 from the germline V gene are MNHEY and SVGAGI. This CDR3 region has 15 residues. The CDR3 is CASSYSWAENQPQHF. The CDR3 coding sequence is TGTGCCAGCAGTTACTCTTGGGCCGAGAATCAGCCCCAGCATTTT.

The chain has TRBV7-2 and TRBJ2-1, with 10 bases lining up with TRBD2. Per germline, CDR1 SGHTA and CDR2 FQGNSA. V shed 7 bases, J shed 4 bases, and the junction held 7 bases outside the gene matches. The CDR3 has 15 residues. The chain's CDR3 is CASKRAGGSYNEQFF. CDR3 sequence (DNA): TGTGCCAGCAAAAGAGCGGGGGGGTCGTACAATGAGCAGTTCTTC.